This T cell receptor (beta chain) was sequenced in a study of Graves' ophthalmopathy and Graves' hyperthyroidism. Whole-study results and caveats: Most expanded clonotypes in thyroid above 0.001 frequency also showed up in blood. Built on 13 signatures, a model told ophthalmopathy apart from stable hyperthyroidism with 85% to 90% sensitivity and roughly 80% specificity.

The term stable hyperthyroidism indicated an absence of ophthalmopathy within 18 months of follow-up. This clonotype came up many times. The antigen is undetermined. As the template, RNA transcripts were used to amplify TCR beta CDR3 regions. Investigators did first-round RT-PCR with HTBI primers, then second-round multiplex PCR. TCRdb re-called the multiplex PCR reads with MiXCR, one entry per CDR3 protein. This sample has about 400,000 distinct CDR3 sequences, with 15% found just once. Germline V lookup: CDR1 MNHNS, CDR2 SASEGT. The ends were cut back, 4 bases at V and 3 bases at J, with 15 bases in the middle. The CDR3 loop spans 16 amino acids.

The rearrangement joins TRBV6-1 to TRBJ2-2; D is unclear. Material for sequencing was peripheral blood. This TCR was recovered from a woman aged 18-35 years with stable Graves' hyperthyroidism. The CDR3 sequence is CASSGRLGSHTGELFF. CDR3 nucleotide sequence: TGTGCCAGCAGTGGTCGTTTAGGGTCTCACACCGGGGAGCTGTTTTTT.